These T cell receptor beta chains were read from a single sample in a study of PD-1 blockade in classical Hodgkin lymphoma. Profiled with immunoSEQ multiplex PCR; TCRdb holds only in-frame clones, not every one. The sample has 20,000 to 25,000 clones, about four fifths seen once. Sample: peripheral blood mononuclear cells (PBMCs), taken before the second cycle of nivolumab. All receptors come from a human donor with classical Hodgkin lymphoma. Both conserved end residues are part of each CDR3. D genes are given only for firm matches. Some rows mark clone size as missing; the rest say once, few, many or name a class of expanded clone.

V: TRBV2; J: TRBJ2-2; D: TRBD2; size: -; DNA: TGTGCCGGGCTAGCGGCGAACACCGGGGAGCTGTTTTTT; CDR3: CAGLAANTGELFF
V: TRBV21-1; J: TRBJ1-1; D: -; size: -; DNA: TGTGCCAGCAGCACCGGGACACTGAACACTGAAGCTTTCTTT; CDR3: CASSTGTLNTEAFF
V: TRBV19; J: TRBJ1-2; D: -; size: -; DNA: TGTGCCAGTACCTCCCAGTGGTCCGCAAGGAAACGAGGCTACACCTTC; CDR3: CASTSQWSARKRGYTF
V: TRBV15; J: TRBJ2-3; D: -; size: few; DNA: TGTGCCACCAGCAGGTCCCCCGGGGACGCAGATACGCAGTATTTT; CDR3: CATSRSPGDADTQYF
V: TRBV6-5; J: TRBJ1-1; D: TRBD1; size: -; DNA: TGTGCCAGCAGTGAAGAAGGGGGCGGCACTGAAGCTTTCTTT; CDR3: CASSEEGGGTEAFF
V: TRBV6-4; J: TRBJ2-5; D: -; size: -; DNA: TGTGCCAGCAGCAGATCACCAAGCCTTGGGGAGACCCAGTACTTC; CDR3: CASSRSPSLGETQYF
V: TRBV14; J: TRBJ2-7; D: TRBD1; size: -; DNA: TGTGCCAGCAGCCAAGTGGTTAGGACAGGGGTGGACGAGCAGTACTTC; CDR3: CASSQVVRTGVDEQYF
V: TRBV18; J: TRBJ2-3; D: -; size: -; DNA: TGTGCCAGCTCACCACTCAGTAGCACAGATACGCAGTATTTT; CDR3: CASSPLSSTDTQYF
V: TRBV7-6; J: TRBJ2-3; D: TRBD2; size: -; DNA: TGTGCCAGCAGCTTTGGGACTAGCACCACAGATACGCAGTATTTT; CDR3: CASSFGTSTTDTQYF
V: TRBV10-3; J: TRBJ2-3; D: -; size: few; DNA: TGTGCCATCAGCCCAGGGGAAGCAGATACGCAGTATTTT; CDR3: CAISPGEADTQYF
V: TRBV7-8; J: TRBJ2-1; D: TRBD2; size: -; DNA: TGTGCCAGCAGCCCCGCTAGCGGGGGTTACAATGAGCAGTTCTTC; CDR3: CASSPASGGYNEQFF
V: TRBV5-6; J: TRBJ1-4; D: -; size: few; DNA: TGTGCCAGCAGCTTGGAAGGGGCTGGTGAAAAACTGTTTTTT; CDR3: CASSLEGAGEKLFF
V: TRBV18; J: TRBJ2-5; D: -; size: -; DNA: TGTGCCAGCTCACCACCCCCAGGGGAGAGTAAGACCCAGTACTTC; CDR3: CASSPPPGESKTQYF
V: TRBV7-7; J: TRBJ1-1; D: TRBD1; size: few; DNA: TGTGCTAGCAGCCCAAACAGGGACAGCGAAGCTTTCTTT; CDR3: CASSPNRDSEAFF
V: TRBV7-6; J: TRBJ2-3; D: -; size: -; DNA: TGTGCCAGCAGCTGGTTCCAAGCTAGCACAGATACGCAGTATTTT; CDR3: CASSWFQASTDTQYF
V: TRBV5-1; J: TRBJ2-3; D: -; size: -; DNA: TGCGCCAGCAGCTTGAAATCTAGCGATACGCAGTATTTT; CDR3: CASSLKSSDTQYF
V: TRBV27; J: TRBJ2-1; D: -; size: -; DNA: TGTGCCAGCAGTGGGTTTTGGGGGAGCTCCTACAATGAGCAGTTCTTC; CDR3: CASSGFWGSSYNEQFF
V: TRBV27; J: TRBJ2-1; D: TRBD2; size: -; DNA: TGTGCCAGCATCCCGGCAGGGAGTCTAGCGGGAGATAATGAGCAGTTCTTC; CDR3: CASIPAGSLAGDNEQFF
V: TRBV28; J: TRBJ2-5; D: TRBD1; size: -; DNA: TGTGCCAGCAGGACAAACACAGGGGGAAGAGAGACCCAGTACTTC; CDR3: CASRTNTGGRETQYF
V: TRBV6-1; J: TRBJ2-1; D: TRBD2; size: -; DNA: TGTGCCAGCAGTGACGGGGGGGCAGGGGAGATTGAGCAGTTCTTC; CDR3: CASSDGGAGEIEQFF
V: TRBV29-1; J: TRBJ2-1; D: TRBD2; size: -; DNA: TGCAGCGTTGACGCTAGCGGGGTCTACAATGAGCAGTTCTTC; CDR3: CSVDASGVYNEQFF
V: TRBV19; J: TRBJ1-6; D: TRBD1; size: -; DNA: TGTGCCAGTAGCCCTCAGGGGGCCTATAATTCACCCCTCCACTTT; CDR3: CASSPQGAYNSPLHF
V: TRBV18; J: TRBJ1-2; D: TRBD1; size: -; DNA: TGTGCCAGCTCACCGGCCTCGGGACAGGGTGCCCTGGACTATGGCTACACCTTC; CDR3: CASSPASGQGALDYGYTF
V: TRBV7-2; J: TRBJ1-5; D: TRBD1; size: -; DNA: TGTGCCAGCAGCTTAGAGGGACAGGCGAATCAGCCCCAGCATTTT; CDR3: CASSLEGQANQPQHF